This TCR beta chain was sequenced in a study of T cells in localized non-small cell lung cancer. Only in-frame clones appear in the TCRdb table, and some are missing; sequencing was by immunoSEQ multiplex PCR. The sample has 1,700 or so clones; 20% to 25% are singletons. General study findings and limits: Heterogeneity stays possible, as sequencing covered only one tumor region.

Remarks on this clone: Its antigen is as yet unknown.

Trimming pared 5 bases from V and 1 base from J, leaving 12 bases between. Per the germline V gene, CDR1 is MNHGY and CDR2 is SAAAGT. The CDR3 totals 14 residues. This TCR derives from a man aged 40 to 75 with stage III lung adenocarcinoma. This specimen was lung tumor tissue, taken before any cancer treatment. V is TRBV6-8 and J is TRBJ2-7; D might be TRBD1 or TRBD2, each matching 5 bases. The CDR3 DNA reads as TGTGCCAGCAGTGCCCGGGACGAATCCTACGAGCAGTACTTC. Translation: CASSARDESYEQYF.